This TCR beta chain emerged from a study of human T cells and chemical hapten exposure. Study-wide context: Diphenylcyclopropenone, dosed weekly to the scalp, was given to patients throughout the roughly 24-week study. DPC (0.01%) was patch tested on the upper back and read at 6 days.

The library put unique molecular identifiers onto individual cDNA molecules. TCRdb processed the RACE reads anew with MiXCR; each CDR3 protein has one entry. The table includes tens of thousands of distinct CDR3 sequences, roughly 10% detected once. Indicated time point: patch test 3, about 24 weeks after DPC sensitization. The treatment here: therapeutic diphenylcyclopropenone sensitization with weekly scalp DPC. The sample here was whole blood, taken in connection with sensitization to the hapten diphenylcyclopropenone (DPC). This TCR was sampled from a woman in her 30s with alopecia areata. Some clones in this sample may be carry-over from other donors' samples.

Here the CDR3 reads CASSLSRETGELFF. The CDR3 DNA sequence: TGTGCCAGCAGTCTCTCCAGGGAAACCGGGGAGCTGTTTTTT. The chain carries TRBV28 and TRBJ2-2, with D perhaps TRBD1 (5 bases). The length of the CDR3 is 14 residues. CDR1 and CDR2 (germline): MDHEN, SYDVKM. V gave up 5 bases and J gave up 5 bases, with 12 bases separating them.